The source of this TCR beta chain is a study of neurological immune-mediated disorders. Trimming removed 7 bases from V and 6 bases from J; junction bases left unmatched: 14. CDR1 MNHEY and CDR2 SVGAGI come from the germline V gene. The CDR3 loop spans 16 amino acids. Described time point: longitudinal time-point 3. Synthesis of cDNA was carried out by template-switch 5'RACE. The reaction used 10-nucleotide random UMIs. Sequencing of 15-18 subjects in each run yielded over 190 million TCR-beta sequences. TCRdb re-derived calls from the 5' RACE reads in MiXCR, one entry per CDR3 protein. The data contain roughly 50,000 distinct CDR3 sequences, roughly 13% of them singletons.

Material for sequencing was PBMCs. The source is a male donor with HTLV-1-associated myelopathy (HAM/TSP). The chain has TRBV6-5 and TRBJ2-5; 10 bases align to TRBD2. CDR3 protein: CASTRTSGAWGKTQYF. The CDR3 bases are TGTGCCAGCACCCGGACTAGCGGAGCCTGGGGGAAGACCCAGTACTTC.